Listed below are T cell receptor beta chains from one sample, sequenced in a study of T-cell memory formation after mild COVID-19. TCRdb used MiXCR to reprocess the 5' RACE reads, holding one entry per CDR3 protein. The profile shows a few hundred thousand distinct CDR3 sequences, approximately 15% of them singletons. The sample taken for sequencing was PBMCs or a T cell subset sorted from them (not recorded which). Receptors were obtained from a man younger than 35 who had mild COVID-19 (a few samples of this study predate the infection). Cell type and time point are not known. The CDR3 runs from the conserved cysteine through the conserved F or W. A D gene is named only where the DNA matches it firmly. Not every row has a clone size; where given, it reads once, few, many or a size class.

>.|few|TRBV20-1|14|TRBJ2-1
CSARDARGNNEQFF
TGCAGTGCTAGAGACGCTCGAGGGAACAATGAGCAGTTCTTC
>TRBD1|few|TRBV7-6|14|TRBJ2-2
CASSTGQGAGELFF
TGTGCCAGCAGCACCGGACAGGGAGCCGGGGAGCTGTTTTTT
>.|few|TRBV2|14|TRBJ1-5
CASSVTFSNQPQHF
TGTGCCAGCAGTGTGACCTTCAGCAATCAGCCCCAGCATTTT
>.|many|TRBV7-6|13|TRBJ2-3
CASSLGRLDTQYF
TGTGCCAGCAGCTTAGGCCGTCTAGATACGCAGTATTTT
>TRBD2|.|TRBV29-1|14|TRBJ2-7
CSVEGRGEVHEQYF
TGCAGCGTTGAAGGGCGGGGGGAGGTCCACGAGCAGTACTTC
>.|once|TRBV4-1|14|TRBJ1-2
CASSPSGEAYGYTF
TGCGCCAGCAGCCCCTCGGGGGAAGCCTATGGCTACACCTTC
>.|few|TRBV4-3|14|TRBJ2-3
CASSPAKGLDTQYF
TGCGCCAGCAGCCCTGCGAAGGGCTTAGATACGCAGTATTTT
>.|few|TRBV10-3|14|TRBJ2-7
CAISEGAGPYEQYF
TGTGCCATCAGTGAAGGCGCAGGGCCCTACGAGCAGTACTTC
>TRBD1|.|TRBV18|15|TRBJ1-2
CASSPAGQGFYGYTF
TGTGCCAGCTCACCAGCGGGACAGGGTTTCTATGGCTACACCTTC
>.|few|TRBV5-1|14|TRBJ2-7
CASRGGDRGYEQYF
TGCGCCAGCAGAGGAGGGGACAGAGGCTACGAGCAGTACTTC
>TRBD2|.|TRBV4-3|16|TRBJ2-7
CASSPSTSGGLYEQYF
TGCGCCAGCAGCCCCTCAACTAGCGGGGGGCTTTACGAGCAGTACTTC
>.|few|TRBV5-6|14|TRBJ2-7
CASSAPGLTYEQYF
TGTGCCAGCAGCGCGCCGGGGCTGACCTACGAGCAGTACTTC
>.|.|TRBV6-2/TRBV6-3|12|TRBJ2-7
CASVEEAGEQYF
TGTGCCAGCGTGGAGGAGGCGGGGGAGCAGTACTTC
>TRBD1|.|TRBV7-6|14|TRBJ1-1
CASSQKDRDTEAFF
TGTGCCAGCAGCCAGAAGGACAGGGACACTGAAGCTTTCTTT
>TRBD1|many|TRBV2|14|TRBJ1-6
CASTIPGQASPLHF
TGTGCCAGCACCATACCGGGACAGGCATCACCCCTCCACTTT
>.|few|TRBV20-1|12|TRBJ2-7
CSVRSRGARQYF
TGCAGTGTCAGATCCAGAGGGGCACGCCAGTACTTC
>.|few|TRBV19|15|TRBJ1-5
CASARDGFGHQPQHF
TGTGCCAGCGCGAGAGACGGCTTTGGGCATCAGCCCCAGCATTTT
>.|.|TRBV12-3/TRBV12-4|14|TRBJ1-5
CASSLAPGWRPQHF
TGTGCCAGCAGTTTAGCTCCAGGGTGGCGGCCCCAGCATTTT
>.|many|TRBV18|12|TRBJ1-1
CASQTDATEAFF
TGTGCCAGTCAGACGGACGCCACTGAAGCTTTCTTT
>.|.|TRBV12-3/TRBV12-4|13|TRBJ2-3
CASSFVLTDTQYF
TGTGCCAGCAGTTTTGTCCTGACAGATACGCAGTATTTT
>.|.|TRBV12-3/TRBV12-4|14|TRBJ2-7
CASSFNRYPYEQYF
TGTGCCAGCAGTTTTAACAGGTATCCCTACGAGCAGTACTTC
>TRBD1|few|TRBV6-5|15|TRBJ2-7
CASSNLGQGAYEQYF
TGTGCCAGCAGTAACCTAGGACAGGGGGCCTACGAGCAGTACTTC
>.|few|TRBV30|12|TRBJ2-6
CAWSTGANVLTF
TGTGCCTGGTCCACTGGGGCCAACGTCCTGACTTTC
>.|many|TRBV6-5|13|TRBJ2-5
CASSRAGQETQYF
TGTGCCAGCAGTCGCGCGGGGCAAGAGACCCAGTACTTC
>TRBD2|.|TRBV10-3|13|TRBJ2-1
CAISGLALNEQFF
TGTGCCATCAGCGGACTAGCTCTCAATGAGCAGTTCTTC
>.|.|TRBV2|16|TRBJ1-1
CASSETNGRMNTEAFF
TGTGCCAGCAGTGAAACGAACGGACGGATGAACACTGAAGCTTTCTTT
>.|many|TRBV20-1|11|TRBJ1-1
CSARGGTEAFF
TGCAGTGCTAGGGGGGGCACTGAAGCTTTCTTT
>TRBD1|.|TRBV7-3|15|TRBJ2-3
CASSLTRGRTDTQYF
TGTGCCAGCAGCTTAACTAGGGGGCGCACAGATACGCAGTATTTT
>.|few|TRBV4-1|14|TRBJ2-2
CASRTSGMAGELFF
TGCGCCAGCAGGACTAGTGGCATGGCCGGGGAGCTGTTTTTT
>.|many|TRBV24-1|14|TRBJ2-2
CATSDPNHPGELFF
TGTGCCACCAGTGATCCGAATCATCCCGGGGAGCTGTTTTTT
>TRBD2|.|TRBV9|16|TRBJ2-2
CASSPRLAGGVGELFF
TGTGCCAGCAGCCCGAGACTAGCGGGGGGTGTCGGGGAGCTGTTTTTT